Described below is a single T cell receptor (beta chain) sequence and its context. This CDR3 comprises 14 residues. V was pared by 4 bases and J by 1 base, with 2 bases of the junction left unmatched. The germline CDR1 and CDR2 sequences are SGHTA and FQGTGA. The data belong to a study of blood T cell repertoires in COVID-19. Across the whole study: PBMCs, B-cell-depleted T cells, or T cells provided the cDNA or gDNA that made up the material.

Original data processing: Estimation of nucleated cell counts was performed using reference gene primer amplification. The data were produced by immunoSEQ multiplex PCR, yet TCRdb's version contains in-frame clones alone and is incomplete. The V and J calls and clone size were taken over from that table, and D and trimming were inferred from the DNA. The table has around 140,000 clones, 81% seen once; the top ten hold roughly 9.1%. The sequence derives from a woman aged 55 to 70 with active or convalescent COVID-19. The sample taken for sequencing was peripheral blood. The chain employs TRBV7-3 and TRBJ2-3; TRBD2 agrees at 7 bases. CDR3 residues: CASSSLAGTDTQYF. As DNA, the CDR3 is TGTGCCAGCAGCTCTCTAGCGGGCACAGATACGCAGTATTTT.